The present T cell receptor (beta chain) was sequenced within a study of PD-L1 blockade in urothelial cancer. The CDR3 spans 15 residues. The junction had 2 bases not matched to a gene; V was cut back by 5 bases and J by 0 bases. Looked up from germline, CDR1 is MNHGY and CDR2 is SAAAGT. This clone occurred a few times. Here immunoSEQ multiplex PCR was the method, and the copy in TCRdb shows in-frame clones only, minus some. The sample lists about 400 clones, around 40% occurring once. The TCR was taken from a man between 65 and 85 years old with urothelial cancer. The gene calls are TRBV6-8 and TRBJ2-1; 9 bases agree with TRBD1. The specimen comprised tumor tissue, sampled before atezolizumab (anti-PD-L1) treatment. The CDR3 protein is CASSETGGSYNEQFF. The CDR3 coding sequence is TGTGCCAGCAGTGAGACAGGGGGCTCCTACAATGAGCAGTTCTTC.